The 31 T cell receptor beta chains below were found in one sample sequenced in a study of cytomegalovirus exposure and HLA in healthy donors. With 60 Vbeta and 13 Jbeta primers, the PCR was carried out. The repertoire was sequenced with immunoSEQ multiplex PCR; TCRdb's copy has only in-frame clones and lacks some. Of over 150,000 clones listed, 75% are singletons. The sample was PBMCs. These receptor sequences come from a male donor in good health and CMV-seronegative.

The gene calls are TRBV2 and TRBJ2-7; D is ambiguous. The CDR3 contains 14 residues. Germline V gives CDR1 SNHLY, CDR2 FYNNEI. V was clipped by 3 bases and J by 3 bases, with 12 bases between them. CDR3 region: CASSESLTGYEQYF. The CDR3 DNA sequence: TGTGCCAGCAGTGAGTCTCTGACGGGCTACGAGCAGTACTTC. Full variable domain (remainder filled in from reference TRBV2 and TRBJ2-7): EPEVTQTPSHQVTQMGQEVILRCVPISNHLYFYWYRQILGQKVEFLVSFYNNEISEKSEIFDDQFSVERPDGSNFTLKIRSTKLEDSAMYFCASSESLTGYEQYFGPGTRLTVT.

The chain uses TRBV7-6 and TRBJ2-1; 10 positions agree with TRBD2. In germline, CDR1 is SGHVS, CDR2 FNYEAQ. V lost 4 bases to trimming and J lost 7 bases; unmatched junction nucleotides: 13. This CDR3 is 17 amino acids long. The CDR3 region has the DNA TGTGCCAGCAGCTCCGTCGGTAGCGGGAGGCTGGGGAATGAGCAGTTCTTC. As protein: CASSSVGSGRLGNEQFF.

The chain links TRBV5-8 to TRBJ2-1, with 12 bases aligning to TRBD2. The CDR3 length is 14 residues. Trimming at V came to 10 bases and at J to 9 bases, leaving 11 bases not matched to a gene. Germline V gives CDR1 SGHTS, CDR2 YDEGEE. The CDR3 loop is CAGRLAGGPGEQFF. CDR3 sequence (DNA): TGTGCCGGCCGCCTAGCGGGGGGGCCCGGTGAGCAGTTCTTC.

The chain combines TRBV9 with TRBJ2-3; tentatively, D is TRBD2 (6 bases). V lost 5 bases, J lost 5 bases, and 18 bases lay in between. The CDR3 has 15 residues. CDR1 is SGDLS, CDR2 YYNGEE, per germline. The CDR3 loop is CASSVGGVHRDTQYF. CDR3 sequence (DNA): TGTGCCAGCAGTGTCGGGGGAGTACACAGAGATACGCAGTATTTT.

The chain joins TRBV19 to TRBJ1-2; a possible D gene is TRBD1 (6 bases). Trimming removed 4 bases from V and 10 bases from J, with 13 bases in between. This CDR3 contains 12 residues. Germline loops: CDR1 LNHDA, CDR2 SQIVND (reference sequence). The CDR3 here is CASSTQGWDYTF. CDR3 DNA: TGTGCCAGTAGTACACAGGGTTGGGACTACACCTTC.

The V and J genes are TRBV30 and TRBJ1-2; no firm D call. Germline CDR1 is GTSNPN and CDR2 is SVGIG (reference sequence). Between the trimmed V and J ends, which lost 0 bases and 8 bases, there was a span of 13 bases. This CDR3 spans 13 amino acids. The CDR3 DNA is TGTGCCTGGAGTGTACTAGGGTGGAGAGGCTACACCTTC. Translated: CAWSVLGWRGYTF.

The rearrangement joins TRBV9 to TRBJ2-1, with 7 bases fitting TRBD2. The V segment lost 7 bases and the J segment 5 bases; nucleotides outside the gene matches: 6. Germline CDR1 and CDR2: SGDLS and YYNGEE. CDR3 length: 13 residues. As DNA, the CDR3 is TGTGCCAGCTCCTCCGGGGGGAACAATGAGCAGTTCTTC. This sequence encodes CASSSGGNNEQFF.

This clone was seen a handful of times. The V call is TRBV5-1, the J call TRBJ2-3; 8 nucleotides align to TRBD2. The CDR3 extends over 15 amino acids. Germline assignment: CDR1 SGHRS and CDR2 YFSETQ. Unmatched junction bases numbered 3, after V lost 0 bases and J lost 3 bases. CDR3 coding DNA: TGCGCCAGCAGCTTGGACGGCGGGAGGACAGATACGCAGTATTTT. Amino acid sequence: CASSLDGGRTDTQYF.

The V and J genes are TRBV6-1 and TRBJ2-1; 7 bases map to TRBD2. V shed 10 bases and J 8 bases; nucleotides not matched to a gene: 14. The germline gives CDR1 MNHNS, CDR2 SASEGT. CDR3 length equals 14 residues. Here the CDR3 reads CAISSAGWDDEQFF. CDR3 nucleotide sequence: TGTGCCATCTCTTCAGCGGGGTGGGACGATGAGCAGTTCTTC.

This clone has a handful of counts. V gene TRBV7-8 combines with J gene TRBJ2-1, with TRBD2 as a possible D gene (6 bases). Germline V lookup: CDR1 SGHVS, CDR2 FQNEAQ. This CDR3 is 17 amino acids long. Trimming took 5 bases from V and 6 from J, leaving 23 bases between them. This CDR3 reads CASSQRKGTLLSNEQFF. CDR3 coding DNA: TGTGCCAGCAGCCAACGAAAGGGGACTCTTTTGAGCAATGAGCAGTTCTTC.

The chain employs TRBV30 and TRBJ1-1; the D is unclear. Germline V CDR1 and CDR2: GTSNPN, SVGIG (reference sequence). V gave up 0 bases and J gave up 0 bases, with 5 bases separating them. This CDR3 contains 13 residues. CDR3 protein: CAWSVLLNTEAFF. CDR3 DNA sequence: TGTGCCTGGAGTGTACTACTGAACACTGAAGCTTTCTTT. Full variable domain (remainder filled in from reference TRBV30 and TRBJ1-1): SQTIHQWPATLVQPVGSPLSLECTVEGTSNPNLYWYRQAAGRGLQLLFYSVGIGQISSEVPQNLSASRPQDRQFILSSKKLLLSDSGFYLCAWSVLLNTEAFFGQGTRLTVV.

The V gene is TRBV7-2, the J gene TRBJ1-4; weak D call: TRBD1 (5 bases). The CDR3 consists of 16 residues. Germline V gene sequence: CDR1 SGHTA, CDR2 FQGNSA. V gave up 1 base and J gave up 0 bases, with 9 bases separating them. CDR3 protein: CASSLGGVATNEKLFF. The DNA of the CDR3 is TGTGCCAGCAGCTTAGGGGGCGTTGCAACTAATGAAAAACTGTTTTTT.

CDR3 sequence: CASSWAGLPTYEQYF. The CDR3 region has the DNA TGTGCCAGCTCCTGGGCAGGGCTTCCTACCTACGAGCAGTACTTC. The J gene is TRBJ2-7, the V gene TRBV5-4; possible D gene TRBD1, 5 bases. The CDR3 extends over 15 amino acids. The germline gives CDR1 SGHNT, CDR2 YYREEE (reference sequence). V lost 7 bases and J lost 2, with 19 bases in between.

The chain links TRBV7-9 to TRBJ2-1; TRBD1 agrees at 8 bases. CDR1 and CDR2 (germline): SEHNR, FQNEAQ (reference sequence). The CDR3 is made up of 14 amino acids. V was pared by 1 base and J by 8 bases, with 4 bases of the junction left unmatched. The CDR3 loop is CASSLGTGHDEQFF. CDR3 DNA sequence: TGTGCCAGCAGCTTAGGGACAGGGCACGATGAGCAGTTCTTC.

The V call is TRBV28, the J call TRBJ1-5; possible D gene TRBD1, 5 bases. Per germline, CDR1 MDHEN and CDR2 SYDVKM. This CDR3 spans 14 amino acids. The V end was cut by 9 bases, the J end by 3 bases, with 15 bases between. The CDR3 protein is CASKQGQFNQPQHF. CDR3 bases: TGTGCCAGTAAGCAGGGTCAGTTCAATCAGCCCCAGCATTTT.

The gene calls are TRBV7-5 and TRBJ2-1; TRBD2 is the table's D call, not checked against the DNA. TRBV7-5 is deemed a pseudogene. The CDR3 contains 12 residues. CDR3 loop: CARRGLGGEQFF. CDR3 nucleotides: TGTGCCAGAAGGGGACTAGGGGGTGAGCAGTTCTTC.

CDR3 DNA: TGTGCCAGCAGAGGGACAGGGTTTGACGCTTTCTTT. This gives the protein CASRGTGFDAFF. V gene TRBV6-1 combines with J gene TRBJ1-1, with 9 bases aligning to TRBD1. The germline V gene encodes CDR1 MNHNS and CDR2 SASEGT. J was trimmed by 11 bases and V by 6 bases; bases with no gene match: 7. This CDR3 is built from 12 residues.

V is TRBV15 and J is TRBJ2-3; 10 bases align to TRBD2. The CDR3 covers 19 residues. Germline values: CDR1 LNHNV, CDR2 YYDKDF (reference sequence). J lost 2 bases, V lost 5 bases, and 16 bases had no gene match. CDR3 sequence reads: CATSVYGTSVSLDTDTQYF. DNA for the CDR3: TGTGCCACCAGCGTATACGGGACTAGCGTAAGCCTTGACACAGATACGCAGTATTTT.

A word on this clone: The junction departs from the called germline gene at one end, perhaps through a read error. The V gene is TRBV27, the J gene TRBJ1-1; D possibly corresponds to TRBD1 (5 bases). Germline loops: CDR1 MNHEY, CDR2 SMNVEV (reference sequence). CDR3 length equals 12 residues. This chain's CDR3 is CASSSGLSETFF. CDR3 bases: TGTGCCAGCAGTTCAGGGTTGAGTGAAACTTTCTTT.

This clone was observed a handful of times. This chain connects TRBV28 to TRBJ2-1; D possibly corresponds to TRBD2 (5 bases). The CDR3 is 16 amino acids. V lost 6 bases and J 7 bases, leaving 22 bases between the germline ends. Germline V lookup: CDR1 MDHEN, CDR2 SYDVKM. The CDR3 DNA reads as TGTGCCAGCAGAGACCAGTTGGCGGCTAGAGGGAATGAGCAGTTCTTC. Its protein is CASRDQLAARGNEQFF.

The CDR3 nucleotides read TGTGCCAGCAGTTTTCGGGGGGCTCGAGAAAAACTGTTTTTT. Protein sequence: CASSFRGAREKLFF. The chain combines TRBV27 with TRBJ1-4; the D gene is possibly TRBD1 (6 bases). Per germline, CDR1 MNHEY and CDR2 SMNVEV (reference sequence). V was clipped by 3 bases and J by 8 bases, with 13 bases between them. The CDR3 has 14 residues.

The CDR3 loop reads CASSGQEGYNEQFF. CDR3 coding DNA: TGTGCCAGCTCTGGACAGGAAGGGTACAATGAGCAGTTCTTC. The J gene is TRBJ2-1, the V gene TRBV18; 7 nucleotides align to TRBD1. Germline assignment: CDR1 KGHSH and CDR2 LQKENI. CDR3 length equals 14 residues. V shed 6 bases, J shed 4 bases, and the junction held 6 bases outside the gene matches. Looking up the rest from reference TRBV18 and TRBJ2-1 gives the full variable domain: NAGVMQNPRHLVRRRGQEARLRCSPMKGHSHVYWYRQLPEEGLKFMVYLQKENIIDESGMPKERFSAEFPKEGPSILRIQQVVRGDSAAYFCASSGQEGYNEQFFGPGTRLTVL.

V gene TRBV6-6 combines with J gene TRBJ1-2, with D possibly being TRBD1 (6 bases). Germline lookup yields CDR1 MNHNY and CDR2 SVGAGI (reference sequence). Trimming stripped 6 bases from V and 8 bases from J, with 16 bases between. CDR3 length: 13 residues. CDR3 sequence: CASSQGHRGGYTF. CDR3 in DNA: TGTGCCAGCAGCCAGGGGCACCGAGGGGGCTACACCTTC.

This clone has only a few counts. The chain employs TRBV6-6 and TRBJ1-3; unclear D gene. This CDR3 has 12 amino acids. Germline-derived CDR1 and CDR2 are MNHNY and SVGAGI (reference sequence). With 11 bases removed from V and 0 bases from J, the gap between germline ends came to 8 bases. For the CDR3, the DNA is TGTGCCGGCCTCTCCTCTGGAAACACCATATATTTT. Its translation: CAGLSSGNTIYF.

The gene calls are TRBV5-6 and TRBJ2-2, with 11 bases that match TRBD1. Germline V gives CDR1 SGHDT, CDR2 YYEEEE. V lost 4 bases to trimming and J lost 3 bases; unmatched junction nucleotides: 8. The length of the CDR3 is 17 residues. In DNA form, the CDR3 reads TGTGCCAGCAGCCCGCTTGGGACAGGGGGGTACACCGGGGAGCTGTTTTTT. It translates to CASSPLGTGGYTGELFF.

The chain recombines TRBV7-8 with TRBJ2-5, with a tentative D call TRBD2 (5 bases). Germline V gives CDR1 SGHVS, CDR2 FQNEAQ. CDR3 length: 15 amino acids. V dropped 3 bases and J dropped 3 bases, with 14 bases sitting between them. CDR3 amino acids: CASSFSGIAKETQYF. CDR3 sequence (DNA): TGTGCCAGCAGCTTTTCCGGGATCGCAAAAGAGACCCAGTACTTC.

This clone came up once. The J gene is TRBJ2-3, the V gene TRBV7-9; 8 positions match TRBD1. This CDR3 contains 16 residues. Germline V gene lookup returns CDR1 SEHNR and CDR2 FQNEAQ (reference sequence). Trimming at V came to 2 bases and at J to 0 bases, leaving 4 bases not matched to a gene. The CDR3 spells CASSLQGAPSTDTQYF. CDR3 DNA: TGTGCCAGCAGCTTACAGGGGGCGCCTAGCACAGATACGCAGTATTTT. Looking up the rest from reference TRBV7-9 and TRBJ2-3 gives the full variable domain: DTGVSQNPRHKITKRGQNVTFRCDPISEHNRLYWYRQTLGQGPEFLTYFQNEAQLEKSRLLSDRFSAERPKGSFSTLEIQRTEQGDSAMYLCASSLQGAPSTDTQYFGPGTRLTVL.

This chain joins TRBV25-1 and TRBJ1-5; TRBD1 might be the D (6 bases). The V end was cut by 2 bases, the J end by 6 bases, with 11 bases between. Germline CDR1 MGHDK, CDR2 SYGVNS. The CDR3 has 14 amino acids. This chain's CDR3 is CASSEGGGSQPQHF. The CDR3 nucleotides are TGTGCCAGCAGTGAAGGGGGGGGCAGTCAGCCCCAGCATTTT.

The chain couples TRBV4-1 to TRBJ1-2; TRBD1 matches 10 bases. The CDR3 is 15 amino acids. The J segment lost 8 bases and the V segment lost 0 bases, leaving 6 bases of the junction unmatched. CDR1 is MGHRA and CDR2 is YSYEKL in the germline V gene. The CDR3, as DNA: TGCGCCAGCAGCCAAGAATGGGACAGGGGTTTGGGCTACACCTTC. It codes for CASSQEWDRGLGYTF.

V and J are TRBV7-9 and TRBJ1-1; TRBD1 agrees at 11 bases. The ends lost 5 bases at V and 7 bases at J; junction bases unmatched: 3. The CDR3 length is 13 residues. Germline CDR1 SEHNR, CDR2 FQNEAQ (reference sequence). For the CDR3, the DNA is TGTGCCAGCAGCCTCGGGACAGGGGGTGAAGCTTTCTTT. It translates to CASSLGTGGEAFF.

This clone was counted once. The gene calls are TRBV7-3 and TRBJ2-7; TRBD2 matches 10 bases. The CDR3 runs to 15 residues. Germline CDR1 SGHTA, CDR2 FQGTGA. Trimming at V came to 1 base and at J to 2 bases, leaving 2 bases not matched to a gene. DNA of the CDR3: TGTGCCAGCAGCTTAAAACTAGCGGGAACCTACGAGCAGTACTTC. Protein sequence: CASSLKLAGTYEQYF.